The next 31 T cell receptor beta chains were all read from a single sample in a study of beta chain features in type 1 diabetes. Isolated RNA was reverse transcribed in full, so expressed TCRB transcripts were sequenced. TCRdb's copy holds only in-frame clones and misses some; the assay was immunoSEQ multiplex PCR. The sample records 680,000 or so clones, 15% to 18% being singletons. The sample comprised naive CD4+ T cells from blood. The receptors originated from a young man in good health.

This clone was seen a few times. CDR3 in amino acids: CSVEGAGGGKNIQYF. The CDR3 region has the DNA TGCAGCGTTGAAGGAGCGGGAGGGGGTAAAAACATTCAGTACTTC. The rearrangement uses TRBV29-1 and TRBJ2-4, with 10 bases that match TRBD2. This CDR3 spans 15 amino acids. The V segment lost 1 base and the J segment 4 bases; nucleotides outside the gene matches: 4. Germline CDR1 is SQVTM and CDR2 is ANQGSEA.

J is TRBJ2-3 and V is TRBV7-9; 9 nucleotides align to TRBD2. The CDR3 covers 16 residues. Germline V gives CDR1 SEHNR, CDR2 FQNEAQ (reference sequence). Trimming took 4 bases from V and 1 from J; bases not matched to a gene: 6. This chain's CDR3 is CASSWFERGGTDTQYF. The CDR3 DNA follows: TGTGCCAGCAGCTGGTTTGAGCGGGGGGGCACAGATACGCAGTATTTT.

The V call is TRBV7-9, the J call TRBJ2-3; D is ambiguous. CDR1 and CDR2 from the germline V gene are SEHNR and FQNEAQ (reference sequence). Trimming removed 4 bases from V and 6 bases from J, with 8 bases in between. The length of the CDR3 is 12 residues. The CDR3 region is CASSSWKDTQYF. The CDR3 coding sequence is TGTGCCAGCAGCTCGTGGAAGGATACGCAGTATTTT. Full variable domain (missing parts from reference TRBV7-9 and TRBJ2-3): DTGVSQNPRHKITKRGQNVTFRCDPISEHNRLYWYRQTLGQGPEFLTYFQNEAQLEKSRLLSDRFSAERPKGSFSTLEIQRTEQGDSAMYLCASSSWKDTQYFGPGTRLTVL.

V gene TRBV9 combines with J gene TRBJ1-5; possibly TRBD1 for D (5 bases). Germline CDR1 is SGDLS and CDR2 is YYNGEE. With 0 bases removed from V and 5 bases from J, the gap between germline ends came to 27 bases. This CDR3 is built from 20 residues. CDR3 protein: CASSVERGHDQRGGDQPQHF. DNA for the CDR3: TGTGCCAGCAGCGTAGAGAGGGGCCATGATCAAAGGGGAGGGGATCAGCCCCAGCATTTT.

V gene TRBV5-1 combines with J gene TRBJ2-1; D gene ambiguous. Trimming took 1 base from V and 6 from J, leaving 5 bases between them. Germline CDR1 and CDR2: SGHRS and YFSETQ. The length of the CDR3 is 12 residues. CDR3 region: CASSLIGNEQFF. The CDR3, as DNA: TGCGCCAGCAGCTTGATCGGCAATGAGCAGTTCTTC.

The chain has TRBV7-9 and TRBJ1-1; D not resolved. The CDR3 sequence is 12 residues long. The V gene lost 4 bases and the J gene lost 3 bases, with 6 bases spanning the gap. Germline values: CDR1 SEHNR, CDR2 FQNEAQ (reference sequence). CDR3 region: CASSSLHTEAFF. The DNA of the CDR3 is TGTGCCAGCAGCTCGTTGCACACTGAAGCTTTCTTT.

The V gene is TRBV6-5, the J gene TRBJ1-4; no reliable D call. V was shortened by 8 bases and J by 7 bases, with 17 bases between the two germline ends. Germline CDR1 MNHEY, CDR2 SVGAGI. CDR3 length equals 14 residues. The CDR3 region is CASRPGVRSEKLFF. CDR3 nucleotide sequence: TGTGCCAGCCGCCCCGGGGTGAGGAGTGAAAAACTGTTTTTT.

The V call is TRBV28, the J call TRBJ2-5; TRBD2 aligns across 10 bases. The CDR3 length is 15 residues. V lost 6 bases and J lost 1; bases outside the gene matches: 5. Germline V gene data show CDR1 as MDHEN and CDR2 as SYDVKM. The CDR3 DNA reads as TGTGCCAGCAGAATAGCGGGGGGCCGCCAAGAGACCCAGTACTTC. Translation gives CASRIAGGRQETQYF.

V and J are TRBV7-8 and TRBJ2-7, with D perhaps assigned TRBD1 or TRBD2 (5 bases each). This CDR3 contains 12 residues. Trimming removed 5 bases at V and 7 bases at J, with 12 bases between. CDR1 SGHVS and CDR2 FQNEAQ come from the germline V gene. DNA of the CDR3: TGTGCCAGCAGCGCACGAGGGGTAGAGCAGTACTTC. This sequence encodes CASSARGVEQYF.

This clone has only a few counts. The V and J genes are TRBV7-8 and TRBJ2-7; 10 bases map to TRBD1. The CDR3 sequence is 15 residues long. The V gene end was trimmed by 5 bases and the J gene end by 5 bases; junction bases not matched to a gene: 9. In germline, CDR1 is SGHVS, CDR2 FQNEAQ. CDR3 amino acids: CASSPPRDRGHEQYF. For the CDR3, the DNA is TGTGCCAGCAGCCCACCCCGGGACAGGGGCCACGAGCAGTACTTC. Based on the CDR3 plus reference TRBV7-8 and TRBJ2-7, the full variable domain is GAGVSQSPRYKVAKRGQDVALRCDPISGHVSLFWYQQALGQGPEFLTYFQNEAQLDKSGLPSDRFFAERPEGSVSTLKIQRTQQEDSAVYLCASSPPRDRGHEQYFGPGTRLTVT.

This chain connects TRBV25-1 to TRBJ1-1; unclear D gene. Trimming took off 2 bases at V and 1 base at J, with 5 bases between the two ends. The CDR3 is 13 amino acids. The germline CDR1 and CDR2 sequences are MGHDK and SYGVNS. This CDR3 is CASSEGGNTEAFF. The CDR3 region has the DNA TGTGCCAGCAGTGAAGGAGGGAACACTGAAGCTTTCTTT.

This chain uses TRBV27 with TRBJ2-5, with TRBD2 matching 7 bases. Looked up from germline, CDR1 is MNHEY and CDR2 is SMNVEV (reference sequence). Trimming at V came to 6 bases and at J to 3 bases, leaving 1 base not matched to a gene. This CDR3 is built from 12 residues. In DNA, the CDR3 is TGTGCCAGCAGGGGGGGGAAAGAGACCCAGTACTTC. This gives the protein CASRGGKETQYF.

J is TRBJ1-1 and V is TRBV7-2, with 11 bases fitting TRBD1. Germline CDR1 SGHTA, CDR2 FQGNSA. V lost 6 bases to trimming and J lost 5 bases; unmatched junction nucleotides: 11. The CDR3 length is 16 residues. CDR3: CASRPGQGVVRTEAFF. CDR3 bases: TGTGCCAGCAGGCCGGGACAGGGGGTTGTAAGGACTGAAGCTTTCTTT.

The sample holds a few counts of this clone. The V gene is TRBV27, the J gene TRBJ2-7; a weak D match, TRBD2 (6 bases). The V gene lost 3 bases and the J gene lost 3 bases, with 21 bases spanning the gap. Germline V CDR1 and CDR2: MNHEY, SMNVEV (reference sequence). This CDR3 has 17 residues. In DNA form, the CDR3 reads TGTGCCAGCAGTTTCGACCGGGGCGGGGACGGCTTCTACGAGCAGTACTTC. Protein: CASSFDRGGDGFYEQYF.

The chain is built from TRBV7-3 and TRBJ1-6; D not resolved. The germline V gene encodes CDR1 SGHTA and CDR2 FQGTGA. The CDR3 length is 13 residues. V dropped 3 bases and J dropped 7 bases, with 7 bases sitting between them. The CDR3 spells CASSFWLNSPLHF. In DNA, the CDR3 is TGTGCCAGCAGCTTCTGGCTCAATTCACCCCTCCACTTT.

The V and J genes are TRBV11-1 and TRBJ2-3; D gene uncertain. V was cut by 5 bases and J by 6 bases, with 12 bases left in between. Germline V gene sequence: CDR1 SGHAT, CDR2 FQDESV (reference sequence). This CDR3 comprises 13 residues. CDR3 DNA sequence: TGTGCCAGCAGCGCCGCCGGAAGGGATACGCAGTATTTT. Translating it yields CASSAAGRDTQYF.

This clone was counted at least ten times. The chain recombines TRBV7-2 with TRBJ2-3; D is unclear. The germline V gene has CDR1 SGHTA and CDR2 FQGNSA. With 1 base removed from V and 2 bases from J, the gap between germline ends came to 7 bases. The CDR3 runs to 14 residues. CDR3 loop: CASSLEPVTDTQYF. In DNA form, the CDR3 reads TGTGCCAGCAGCTTAGAACCGGTCACAGATACGCAGTATTTT.

The sample holds a few counts of this clone. V gene TRBV7-3 combines with J gene TRBJ2-7, with a weak D call TRBD1 (7 bases). This CDR3 is 14 amino acids long. V dropped 3 bases and J dropped 5 bases, with 14 bases sitting between them. The germline gives CDR1 SGHTA, CDR2 FQGTGA. The CDR3 DNA is TGTGCCAGCAGCTTTGACAGGGAGGCGAACGAGCAGTACTTC. Encoded protein: CASSFDREANEQYF.

The V gene is TRBV2, the J gene TRBJ1-5; tentative D call: TRBD1 (6 bases). V lost 10 bases, J lost 1 base, and 14 bases lay in between. The CDR3 covers 14 residues. The germline CDR1 and CDR2 sequences are SNHLY and FYNNEI. The CDR3 sequence: CATRGGISNQPQHF. DNA of the CDR3: TGTGCCACCCGAGGGGGGATAAGCAATCAGCCCCAGCATTTT.

This chain links TRBV7-9 with TRBJ1-2, with a weak D call TRBD1 (5 bases). V was clipped by 4 bases and J by 2 bases, with 8 bases between them. The CDR3 contains 13 residues. Germline V lookup: CDR1 SEHNR, CDR2 FQNEAQ (reference sequence). The CDR3 region is CASSSRQNYGYTF. DNA of the CDR3: TGTGCCAGCAGCTCAAGACAGAACTATGGCTACACCTTC.

The V and J genes are TRBV7-2 and TRBJ2-5; 14 nucleotides align to TRBD2. CDR1 SGHTA and CDR2 FQGNSA come from the germline V gene. The junction had 3 bases not matched to a gene; V was cut back by 5 bases and J by 4 bases. This CDR3 has 15 residues. CDR3 sequence (DNA): TGTGCCAGCAGCGCGACTAGCGGGAGGGCAGAGACCCAGTACTTC. Its protein product is CASSATSGRAETQYF.

The chain has TRBV15 and TRBJ2-1; D assignment may be TRBD1 or TRBD2 (5 bases each). Between the trimmed V and J ends, which lost 4 bases and 13 bases, there was a span of 17 bases. This CDR3 has 13 amino acids. CDR1 is LNHNV, CDR2 YYDKDF, per germline (reference sequence). The DNA of the CDR3 is TGTGCCACCAGCACGCCCGGGGCAGTTGAACAGTTCTTC. It yields the protein CATSTPGAVEQFF.

The CDR3 here is CASSTRQGTPLHF. DNA of the CDR3: TGTGCCAGCAGCACCCGACAGGGAACACCCCTCCACTTT. The chain uses TRBV7-9 and TRBJ1-6, with 7 bases fitting TRBD1. Looked up from germline, CDR1 is SEHNR and CDR2 is FQNEAQ (reference sequence). J was trimmed by 11 bases and V by 5 bases; bases with no gene match: 6. The CDR3 has 13 amino acids.

V and J are TRBV11-2 and TRBJ2-1; a weak D match, TRBD1 (5 bases). V was cut by 2 bases and J by 8 bases, with 13 bases left in between. Germline V gene lookup returns CDR1 SGHAT and CDR2 FQNNGV. This CDR3 has 14 residues. CDR3 residues: CASSLNTRRDEQFF. CDR3 DNA: TGTGCCAGCAGCTTAAACACGCGCAGGGATGAGCAGTTCTTC.

The J gene is TRBJ1-2, the V gene TRBV30; 11 bases map to TRBD1. The CDR3 loop spans 14 amino acids. Germline CDR1 is GTSNPN and CDR2 is SVGIG (reference sequence). J gave up 8 bases and V 1 base, and 6 bases lay outside the gene matches. The CDR3 spells CAWSARTGGGGYTF. The CDR3 DNA reads TGTGCCTGGAGTGCCCGGACAGGGGGCGGAGGCTACACCTTC.

The genes are TRBV30 and TRBJ2-7, with D perhaps TRBD1 or TRBD2 (5 bases each). With 2 bases removed from V and 6 bases from J, the gap between germline ends came to 17 bases. The germline V gene encodes CDR1 GTSNPN and CDR2 SVGIG (reference sequence). This CDR3 has 14 residues. CDR3 DNA sequence: TGTGCCTGGAGTAGGGCTTCGGGGCGCGGCGAGCAGTACTTC. Its translation is CAWSRASGRGEQYF.

The chain links TRBV30 to TRBJ1-1; no definite D call. The length of the CDR3 is 12 residues. CDR1 is GTSNPN, CDR2 SVGIG, per germline (reference sequence). V lost 5 bases and J lost 1, with 8 bases in between. The CDR3 here is CAWLRGNTEAFF. Here the CDR3 DNA reads TGTGCCTGGCTCCGCGGGAACACTGAAGCTTTCTTT.

Regarding this clone: The sample contains more than one DNA sequence encoding this CDR3. This sequence joins TRBV20-1 and TRBJ2-7; perhaps TRBD2 as D (5 bases). V lost 3 bases and J lost 4, with 7 bases in between. The CDR3 has 11 residues. Germline CDR1 reads DFQATT; CDR2 reads SNEGSKA (reference sequence). As DNA, the CDR3 is TGCAGTGCTAGGCGAGGGTACGAGCAGTACTTC. Translating gives CSARRGYEQYF.

This chain links TRBV7-2 with TRBJ2-4; the D gene is possibly TRBD1 (6 bases). Trimming shortened V by 5 bases and J by 8 bases, and 16 bases separated the two germline ends. The CDR3 runs 14 residues. Germline CDR1 and CDR2: SGHTA and FQGNSA. This CDR3 reads CASSKGGAEHIQYF. CDR3 DNA sequence: TGTGCCAGCAGCAAAGGGGGTGCGGAGCACATTCAGTACTTC.

The CDR3 reads CASSQYGSYEQYF. The CDR3 coding sequence is TGCGCCAGCAGCCAATACGGCTCCTACGAGCAGTACTTC. The gene calls are TRBV4-1 and TRBJ2-7; no clear D. Trimming took off 2 bases at V and 0 bases at J, with 5 bases between the two ends. Germline V gives CDR1 MGHRA, CDR2 YSYEKL. The CDR3 has 13 amino acids.

This chain uses TRBV5-6 with TRBJ1-6; D call uncertain. Germline V gene sequence: CDR1 SGHDT, CDR2 YYEEEE. The CDR3 sequence is 15 residues long. Trimming pared 0 bases from V and 2 bases from J, leaving 6 bases between. The CDR3 sequence: CASSLGQTYNSPLHF. The CDR3 DNA reads as TGTGCCAGCAGCTTGGGCCAGACCTATAATTCACCCCTCCACTTT.